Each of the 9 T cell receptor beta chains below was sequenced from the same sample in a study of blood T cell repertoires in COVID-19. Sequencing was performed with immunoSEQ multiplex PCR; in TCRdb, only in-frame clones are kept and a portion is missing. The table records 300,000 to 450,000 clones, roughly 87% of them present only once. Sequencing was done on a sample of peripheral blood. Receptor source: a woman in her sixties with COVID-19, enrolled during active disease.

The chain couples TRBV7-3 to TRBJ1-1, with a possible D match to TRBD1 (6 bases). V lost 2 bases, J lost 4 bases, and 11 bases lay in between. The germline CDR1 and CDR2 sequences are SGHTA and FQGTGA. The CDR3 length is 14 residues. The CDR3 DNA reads TGTGCCAGCAGCTTAGAGGGGGTGGGCACTGAAGCTTTCTTT. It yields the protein CASSLEGVGTEAFF. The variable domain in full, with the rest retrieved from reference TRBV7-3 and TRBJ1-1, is GAGVSQTPSNKVTEKGKYVELRCDPISGHTALYWYRQSLGQGPEFLIYFQGTGAADDSGLPNDRFFAVRPEGSVSTLKIQRTERGDSAVYLCASSLEGVGTEAFFGQGTRLTVV.

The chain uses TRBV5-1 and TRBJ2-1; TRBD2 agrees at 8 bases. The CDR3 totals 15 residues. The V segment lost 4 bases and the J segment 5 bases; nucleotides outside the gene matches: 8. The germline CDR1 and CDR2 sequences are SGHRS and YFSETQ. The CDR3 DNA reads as TGCGCCAGCAGCGGCGGGAGGCGGGTGGACAATGAGCAGTTCTTC. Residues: CASSGGRRVDNEQFF.

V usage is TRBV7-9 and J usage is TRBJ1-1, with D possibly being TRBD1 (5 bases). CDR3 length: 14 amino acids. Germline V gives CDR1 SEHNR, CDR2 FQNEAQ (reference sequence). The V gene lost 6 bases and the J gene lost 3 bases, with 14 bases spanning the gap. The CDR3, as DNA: TGTGCCAGCAGTCAAGAGTCCAGGGACACTGAAGCTTTCTTT. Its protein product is CASSQESRDTEAFF.

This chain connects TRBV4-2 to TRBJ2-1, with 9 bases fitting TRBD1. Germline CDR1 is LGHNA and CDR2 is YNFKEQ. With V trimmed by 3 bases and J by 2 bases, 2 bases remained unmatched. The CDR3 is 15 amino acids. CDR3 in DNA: TGTGCCAGCAGCCATGGGACAGGGCCCTACAATGAGCAGTTCTTC. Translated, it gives CASSHGTGPYNEQFF.

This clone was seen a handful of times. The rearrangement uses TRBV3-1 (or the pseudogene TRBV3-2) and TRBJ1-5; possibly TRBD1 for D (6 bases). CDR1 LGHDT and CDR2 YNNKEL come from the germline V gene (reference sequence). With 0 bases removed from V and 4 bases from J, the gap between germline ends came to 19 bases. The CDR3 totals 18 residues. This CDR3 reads CASSQDIGGATGNQPQHF. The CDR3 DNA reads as TGTGCCAGCAGCCAAGATATTGGGGGGGCAACGGGGAATCAGCCCCAGCATTTT.

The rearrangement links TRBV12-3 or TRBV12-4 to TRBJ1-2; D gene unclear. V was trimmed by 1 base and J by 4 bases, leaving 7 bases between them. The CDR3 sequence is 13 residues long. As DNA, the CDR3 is TGTGCCAGCAGTTTAGTGGGAGCCTATGGCTACACCTTC. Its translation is CASSLVGAYGYTF.

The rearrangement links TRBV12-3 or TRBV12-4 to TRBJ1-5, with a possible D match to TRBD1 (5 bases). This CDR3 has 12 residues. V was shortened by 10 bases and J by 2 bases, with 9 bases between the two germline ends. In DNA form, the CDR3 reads TGTGCCACCTCCAGGGGCAATCAGCCCCAGCATTTT. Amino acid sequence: CATSRGNQPQHF.

This CDR3 reads CASRSSGSYGYTF. In DNA form, the CDR3 reads TGTGCCAGCAGGTCTTCAGGGTCTTATGGCTACACCTTC. The chain combines TRBV27 with TRBJ1-2; possible D gene TRBD1, 5 bases. Germline V gives CDR1 MNHEY, CDR2 SMNVEV (reference sequence). The CDR3 contains 13 residues. V dropped 6 bases and J dropped 5 bases, with 13 bases sitting between them.

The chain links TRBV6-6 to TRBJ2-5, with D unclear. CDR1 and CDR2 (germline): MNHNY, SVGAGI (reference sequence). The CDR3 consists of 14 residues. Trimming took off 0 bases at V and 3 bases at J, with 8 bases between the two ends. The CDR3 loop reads CASSYSASEETQYF. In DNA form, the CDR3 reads TGTGCCAGCAGTTACTCCGCCTCGGAAGAGACCCAGTACTTC.